This T cell receptor beta chain was retrieved from a study of OX40 agonist ivuxolimab in advanced cancers. Study in general: Patients were infused with ivuxolimab every 2 weeks at 0.01 to 10 mg/kg. Dose-escalation cases comprised hepatocellular carcinoma, melanoma, renal cell or head and neck cancer.

Study observations and caveats: Undetermined was the antigen specificity of the expanded peripheral T cells.

Measured with immunoSEQ multiplex PCR; TCRdb has only the in-frame clones, and not every one. The sample yields about 77,000 clones, about 86% seen once. This clone showed up just once. The antigen remains unidentified. This CDR3 region has 16 residues. The J segment lost 7 bases and the V segment lost 0 bases, leaving 6 bases of the junction unmatched. From germline, CDR1 is MGHRA and CDR2 YSYEKL. The sequence came from an adult with an advanced solid tumor such as melanoma, head and neck, liver or kidney cancer. This sequence joins TRBV4-1 and TRBJ1-5; TRBD1 matches 10 bases. The source material was CD4+ or CD8+ T cells sorted from blood, sampled in a trial of the OX40 agonist ivuxolimab. Here the CDR3 reads CASSQDGGQGRQPQHF. The DNA for the CDR3 is TGCGCCAGCAGCCAAGATGGGGGACAGGGGAGGCAGCCCCAGCATTTT.